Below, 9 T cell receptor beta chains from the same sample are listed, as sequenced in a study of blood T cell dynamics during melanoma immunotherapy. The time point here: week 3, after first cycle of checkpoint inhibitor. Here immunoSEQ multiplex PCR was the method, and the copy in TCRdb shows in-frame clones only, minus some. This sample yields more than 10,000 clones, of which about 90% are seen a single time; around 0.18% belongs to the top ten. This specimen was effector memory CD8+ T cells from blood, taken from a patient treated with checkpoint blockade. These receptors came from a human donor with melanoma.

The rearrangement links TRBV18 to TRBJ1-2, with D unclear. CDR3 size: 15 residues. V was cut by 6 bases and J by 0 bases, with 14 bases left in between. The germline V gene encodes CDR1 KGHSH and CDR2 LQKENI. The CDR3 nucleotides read TGTGCCAGCTCCCTTGCGGAGGATTCTAACTATGGCTACACCTTC. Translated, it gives CASSLAEDSNYGYTF.

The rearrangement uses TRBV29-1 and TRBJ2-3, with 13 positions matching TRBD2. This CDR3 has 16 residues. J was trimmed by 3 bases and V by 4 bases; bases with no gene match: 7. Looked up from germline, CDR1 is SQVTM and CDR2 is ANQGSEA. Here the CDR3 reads CSVAGRTSGRTDTQYF. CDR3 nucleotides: TGCAGCGTTGCGGGTCGGACTAGCGGGAGAACAGATACGCAGTATTTT.

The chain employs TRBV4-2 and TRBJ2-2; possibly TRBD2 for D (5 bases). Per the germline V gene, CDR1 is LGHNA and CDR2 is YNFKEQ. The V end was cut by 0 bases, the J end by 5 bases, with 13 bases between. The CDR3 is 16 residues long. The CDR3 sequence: CASSQDWLRRTGELFF. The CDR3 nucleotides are TGTGCCAGCAGCCAAGATTGGCTCCGGAGGACCGGGGAGCTGTTTTTT.

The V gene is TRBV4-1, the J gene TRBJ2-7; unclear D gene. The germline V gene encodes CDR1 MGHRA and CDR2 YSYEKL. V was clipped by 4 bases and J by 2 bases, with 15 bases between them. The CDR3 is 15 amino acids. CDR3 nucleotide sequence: TGCGCCAGCAGCCCCTCTGCTCCGACTGCCTACGAGCAGTACTTC. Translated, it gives CASSPSAPTAYEQYF.

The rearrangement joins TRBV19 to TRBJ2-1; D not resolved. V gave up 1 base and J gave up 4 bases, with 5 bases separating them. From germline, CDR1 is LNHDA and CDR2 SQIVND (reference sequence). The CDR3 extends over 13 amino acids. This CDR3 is CASSIGSYNEQFF. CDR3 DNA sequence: TGTGCCAGTAGTATAGGTTCGTACAATGAGCAGTTCTTC.

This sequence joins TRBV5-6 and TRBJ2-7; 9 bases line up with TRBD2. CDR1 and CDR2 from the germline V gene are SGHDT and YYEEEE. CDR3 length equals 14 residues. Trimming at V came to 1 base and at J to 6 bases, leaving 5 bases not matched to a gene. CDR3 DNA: TGTGCCAGCAGCTTGTCCGGGCGGGAGGGCGAGCAGTACTTC. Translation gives CASSLSGREGEQYF.

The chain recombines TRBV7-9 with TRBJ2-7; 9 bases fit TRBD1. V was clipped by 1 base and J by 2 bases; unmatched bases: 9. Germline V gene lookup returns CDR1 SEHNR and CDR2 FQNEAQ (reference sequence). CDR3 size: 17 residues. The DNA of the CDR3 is TGTGCCAGCAGCTTAGACGTCCGGGACAGGGCGACCTACGAGCAGTACTTC. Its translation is CASSLDVRDRATYEQYF.

The CDR3 DNA sequence: TGTGCCAGCAGCTGGGACACCACCTACGAGCAGTACTTC. This gives the protein CASSWDTTYEQYF. The V and J genes are TRBV7-9 and TRBJ2-7, with D possibly TRBD1 on 6 matching bases. The V end was cut by 4 bases, the J end by 2 bases, with 9 bases between. This CDR3 is 13 amino acids long. Per germline, CDR1 SEHNR and CDR2 FQNEAQ (reference sequence).

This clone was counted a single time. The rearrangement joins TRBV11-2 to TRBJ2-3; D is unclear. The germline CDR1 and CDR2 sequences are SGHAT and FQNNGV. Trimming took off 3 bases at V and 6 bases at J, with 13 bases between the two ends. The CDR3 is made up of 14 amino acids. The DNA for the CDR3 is TGTGCCAGCAGCTTGGGTCTAGTAAGTGATACGCAGTATTTT. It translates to CASSLGLVSDTQYF.